The 10 T cell receptor beta chains below were found in one sample sequenced in a study of cytomegalovirus exposure and HLA in healthy donors. PCR amplification relied on 60 Vbeta primers (plus 13 Jbeta primers). TCRdb's table, derived via immunoSEQ multiplex PCR, lists solely in-frame clones and lacks some. The sample has fewer than 300,000 clones, more than 80% seen once; the top ten hold roughly 4%. Source material: PBMCs. The receptors were sampled from a man aged 35 to 55 in good health and CMV-seropositive.

CDR3 DNA: TGTGCCAGCAGTTATACCCCGAAAGGGAGCTCCTACGAGCAGTACTTC. Translation gives CASSYTPKGSSYEQYF. The J gene is TRBJ2-7, the V gene TRBV27, with D perhaps TRBD2 (5 bases). This CDR3 contains 16 residues. Germline assignment: CDR1 MNHEY and CDR2 SMNVEV (reference sequence). V was clipped by 4 bases and J by 0 bases, with 16 bases between them.

This clone was seen just once. The chain recombines TRBV7-3 with TRBJ1-2; D is possibly TRBD1 (6 bases). V was pared by 5 bases and J by 4 bases, with 17 bases between. This CDR3 spans 15 amino acids. In germline, CDR1 is SGHTA, CDR2 FQGTGA. In DNA form, the CDR3 reads TGTGCCAGCAGCCCTGGGGGGGGCGACATCTATGGCTACACCTTC. This codes for CASSPGGGDIYGYTF.

This chain links TRBV20-1 with TRBJ2-1, with 8 nucleotides matching TRBD1. In germline, CDR1 is DFQATT, CDR2 SNEGSKA (reference sequence). With 8 bases clipped from V and 7 bases from J, the junction kept 4 bases outside the gene matches. The length of the CDR3 is 11 residues. The CDR3 spells CSTDRANEQFF. CDR3 DNA sequence: TGCAGTACGGACAGGGCGAATGAGCAGTTCTTC.

The V call is TRBV15, the J call TRBJ2-7; 8 bases line up with TRBD1. Per the germline V gene, CDR1 is LNHNV and CDR2 is YYDKDF (reference sequence). CDR3 length: 15 residues. J lost 1 base, V lost 3 bases, and 5 bases had no gene match. CDR3 sequence reads: CATSSGQGHSYEQYF. The CDR3 DNA is TGTGCCACCAGCAGTGGACAGGGCCATTCCTACGAGCAGTACTTC. Based on the CDR3 plus reference TRBV15 and TRBJ2-7, the full variable domain is DAMVIQNPRYQVTQFGKPVTLSCSQTLNHNVMYWYQQKSSQAPKLLFHYYDKDFNNEADTPDNFQSRRPNTSFCFLDIRSPGLGDTAMYLCATSSGQGHSYEQYFGPGTRLTVT.

V and J are TRBV5-6 and TRBJ2-5; TRBD2 aligns across 9 bases. This CDR3 is 14 amino acids long. Germline-derived CDR1 and CDR2 are SGHDT and YYEEEE. The V gene end was trimmed by 0 bases and the J gene end by 4 bases; junction bases not matched to a gene: 1. CDR3 sequence: CASSLELAGETQYF. The CDR3 DNA sequence: TGTGCCAGCAGCTTGGAACTAGCGGGAGAGACCCAGTACTTC.

This clone occurred once. The chain has TRBV5-5 and TRBJ1-2; maybe TRBD1 (6 bases). The germline CDR1 and CDR2 sequences are SGHKS and YYEKEE (reference sequence). V gave up 4 bases and J gave up 3 bases, with 19 bases separating them. CDR3 size: 16 residues. CDR3 in DNA: TGTGCCAGCAGCCCTTCCCGACAGGAACGACACTATGGCTACACCTTC. It yields the protein CASSPSRQERHYGYTF.

This rearrangement joins TRBV29-1 to TRBJ2-7, with 10 bases that match TRBD2. The CDR3 consists of 14 residues. Trimming cost V 4 bases and J 0 bases; bases outside gene matches: 3. CDR1 is SQVTM, CDR2 ANQGSEA, per germline. The CDR3 sequence: CSVVAGGYSYEQYF. In DNA, the CDR3 is TGCAGCGTTGTAGCGGGGGGATACTCCTACGAGCAGTACTTC.

The rearrangement links TRBV5-1 to TRBJ2-5; D is undetermined. Germline V lookup: CDR1 SGHRS, CDR2 YFSETQ. Trimming left V 0 bases short and J 2 bases short, with 8 bases between. There are 14 residues in the CDR3. CDR3 DNA: TGCGCCAGCAGCTTGGTTAGCCAGCAAGAGACCCAGTACTTC. It yields the protein CASSLVSQQETQYF.

This rearrangement joins TRBV5-1 to TRBJ2-3, with unresolved D. Germline CDR1 is SGHRS and CDR2 is YFSETQ. This CDR3 is 14 amino acids long. V was shortened by 0 bases and J by 2 bases, with 7 bases between the two germline ends. In nucleotides, the CDR3 is TGCGCCAGCAGCTTGGGCCGAGTCACAGATACGCAGTATTTT. It specifies CASSLGRVTDTQYF.

The chain has TRBV11-2 and TRBJ1-3; no clear D. Between the trimmed V and J ends, which lost 2 bases and 5 bases, there was a span of 7 bases. The CDR3 consists of 13 residues. CDR1 and CDR2 (germline): SGHAT, FQNNGV. The CDR3, as DNA: TGTGCCAGCAGCTTATCGCAGAGAAACACCATATATTTT. This codes for CASSLSQRNTIYF.